This entry describes one T cell receptor (beta chain). There is no known antigen for this receptor. There are no base qualities to consult, and no much larger clone falls within one base. This entry comes from a study of cytomegalovirus exposure and HLA in healthy donors (dated by TCRdb to about 2017). Describing the broader study: According to an earlier analysis of around 600 of the donors, about 179 million T cells yielded roughly 100 million unique TCR beta sequences and approximately 300 Gb of sequence data. An early release covering some 640 HLA-typed donors comprised 300 to 350 gigabases of sequencing data and 65 million to 100 million unique TCR sequences. Of the roughly 400 genotyped donors, approximately 80% fell in the genetic ancestry cluster associated with self-reported Caucasian donors. The study aimed to test whether signatures of past pathogen exposure could be identified by cataloging public T cell receptors. The study profiled the T cell repertoires of about 720 subjects by immunosequencing and related them to cytomegalovirus serostatus. Along with the approximately 670-subject first cohort, a separate validation cohort of over a hundred different subjects was used. To predict cytomegalovirus infection status, the study combined high-throughput TCR immunosequencing, statistical association of individual TCRs with disease status, and machine learning. A later analysis re-analyzed previously published TCR beta repertoires from 666 donors and added high-resolution HLA genotyping to study TCR occurrence patterns. Rather than using new phenotypic data, the later analysis identified candidate immune exposures from TCR beta sequences and from how often those sequences occurred across donors. An earlier analysis of about 600 of the donors used high-throughput TCR beta sequencing to judge whether each TCR beta V gene segment behaved as functional or pseudogenic. Donor age, sex, ethnicity and CMV serostatus were collected together with the repertoire data. A later genetic analysis took genome-wide SNP genotypes for about 65% of the roughly 670 donors and used that subset as a discovery cohort. All discovery cohort repertoires had been generated using a single sequencing platform. Class I and class II HLA loci were covered by the typing at four-digit resolution. The number of donors typed differed by locus, with 629-630 for A, B, C, DRB1 and DQB1, 522 for DQA1, some 570 for DPA1, and some 440 for DPB1. Roughly five DR-DQ haplotypes were treated as single units for association and clustering because of strong linkage in the cohort. On average, around 230,000 unique TCR beta nucleotide sequences were sequenced per donor among 398 genotyped donors of the cohort, with roughly 20% of those sequences being non-productive.

The library was built by means of the immunoSEQ multiplex PCR assay. The multiplex PCR relied on a mix of 60 forward primers for TCR Vbeta segments and 13 reverse primers for TCR Jbeta segments. Amplification of the CDR3 region of rearranged TCR beta genes was performed with a multiplex PCR assay on genomic DNA. Amplified TCR beta libraries were sequenced as 87-base-pair reads on the Illumina HiSeq System. The authors processed their data as follows. A later analysis counted about 76 million unique TCR beta chains across the 650 to 700 repertoires, and roughly 10 million of these chains were shared by at least two donors. Raw reads were error-corrected and collapsed into unique sequences by a nearest-neighbor algorithm in which closely related sequences were merged to remove PCR and sequencing errors. CDR3 sequences were aligned to IMGT reference sequences to assign V, D and J gene segments. For a sequence to be retained, at least a six-nucleotide match to both a V gene segment and a J gene segment was required. Rearrangements were classified as productive when the CDR3 lacked stop codons and remained in frame with V and J, and all other rearrangements were classified as non-productive. CDR3 was defined according to IMGT convention as the region running from the second conserved V-encoded cysteine to the conserved J-encoded phenylalanine. In an earlier analysis of 550 to 650 of the donors, sequences lacking an unambiguous match to a single V gene segment were excluded. An earlier analysis of around 600 of the donors classified V segments as functional when productive rearrangements were above 56.7% and as segregating when the standard deviation between donors was above 5%. To diagnose cytomegalovirus status from the catalog of TCR beta chain sequences, a statistical classification framework was built. V and J gene assignment, in a later analysis, came from comparing TCR nucleotide sequences with IMGT/GENE-DB human TR gene sequences. Using the TCRdist pipeline, a later analysis assigned CDR3 sequences along with most-parsimonious VDJ recombination scenarios. In a later analysis, each TCR beta chain was defined by its CDR3 amino acid sequence together with its V-gene family, and reads lacking a unique V-gene family were excluded. In a later analysis, 550 to 650 highly shared, low-generation-probability nucleotide sequences were removed to address suspected cross-contamination and a sequencing artifact. In a later analysis, a clonal expansion index for each public chain was calculated from normalized within-repertoire ranks of inferred template counts. In a later analysis, generation probabilities were computed with a VDJ recombination model fitted to out-of-frame rearrangements, and the resulting probabilities were checked against IGoR. A later analysis scored TCR-TCR, TCR-HLA and TCR-CMV co-occurrence with hypergeometric tests, applying a repertoire-size bias correction to TCR pairs. In a later analysis, false discovery rates were estimated by permuting HLA or CMV assignments 20 times. A later analysis grouped co-occurring TCRs with DBSCAN, adding TCRdist sequence similarity when clustering within HLA-allele-positive subsets. Repertoires with fewer than 30,000 or more than 120,000 public chains, plus five repertoires with anomalous nucleotide sharing, were excluded from co-occurrence clustering. TCRdb re-hosts the immuneACCESS table, in-frame sequences only. Its copies lack some clones; in the studies checked, an unresolved V gene accounts for under half of them, and the cause for the rest is not known. The DNA gave D and trimming, while V, J and clone size come from that table. In this sample the table shows about 160,000 clones, 60% to 80% of which occur a single time. Of the sample, around 0.97% falls within the top ten clones.

V is cut by 1 base and J by 4 bases, and the space between the germline ends is 7 bases. CDR1 and CDR2, looked up from the germline V gene, are SGHTA and FQGNSA. The CDR3 covers 13 residues, taking in both the cysteine and the phenylalanine. The retained sequence is limited to the CDR3, 39 bases, with the frame set at the first base. On the study overall, not on this receptor specifically: A later analysis reported that several top co-occurrence clusters appeared linked to parvovirus B19, influenza, CMV and Epstein-Barr virus. The study gave a list of over 150 TCR beta chains associated with cytomegalovirus. Sequencing depth was assumed to be roughly uniform across donors in the presence/absence analyses, though that assumption may not hold. Most CMV-associated TCR beta chains appeared to be HLA-restricted in a later analysis, and the HLA associations seemed to be driven largely by CMV exposure. This cohort had only TCR beta chains sequenced, and the lack of alpha or paired-chain data limited which features could be detected. Immune exposure information for the cohort was limited to CMV serostatus. According to a later analysis, TCR association rates differed among HLA loci, with DRB1 alleles showing the most associated TCRs and HLA-C alleles showing the fewest. Because counts were too low, about 17 rarely observed V segments, including chromosome 9 orphons, were excluded from the earlier analysis of several hundred of the donors. Some IMGT-functional V segments, including TRBV6-2 and TRBV6-3, could not be told apart with the 87-base-pair reads, so those segments were excluded. In vitro tests confirmed that a few of the cytomegalovirus-associated TCR beta chains recognize cytomegalovirus antigens. In a later analysis, 15,000 to 20,000 TCR beta sequences were associated with specific HLA alleles at a false discovery rate of 0.05. In a later genetic analysis, a missense DCLRE1C variant was associated with V-gene and J-gene trimming of TCR beta chains, and the association was replicated in an independent cohort. The sequencing pipeline was judged likely to have produced a cluster of highly shared sequence variants as a technical artifact. Cytomegalovirus status was reported to be diagnosed by the classifier with high specificity and sensitivity in both the original and validation cohorts. Strong co-occurrence of HLA alleles, especially DR and DQ, made assigning TCR associations to individual alleles difficult. In a later genetic analysis, fewer N-insertions in productive TCRs were reported among donors in an Asian-associated ancestry cluster than the roughly 700-donor mean. Correlated functional status among segregating V segments might be attributable to linkage disequilibrium, but an unknown experimental factor could not be ruled out. A further reported finding was that TCR beta sequences accurately predicted the HLA-A and HLA-B alleles for most subjects in the first cohort. While some public TCRs were present in many individuals, most TCR sequences turned up only very rarely across donors. Compared with equally common non-associated chains, HLA-associated TCR beta chains in a later analysis were more clonally expanded and had lower generation probabilities. Because HLA typing was missing for some donors at each locus, association tests included only the typed subset. According to the authors, the approach could potentially be generalized to other disease states and immunological phenotypes. In an earlier analysis of over 550 of the donors, most TCR beta V segments were observed in productive rearrangements about 87% or about 30% of the time, broadly matching IMGT annotations.

The cohort was made up of approximately 670 healthy bone marrow donors. At the time of sampling, all cohort members were nominally healthy, though unrecorded immune exposures were likely present. The donor was CMV seropositive and was included in the group of about 290 seropositive cohort members. A peripheral blood sample was collected from each donor, and TCR beta sequencing was performed on peripheral blood mononuclear cells. Genomic DNA extraction from the blood cell samples was performed with the Qiagen DNeasy Blood Extraction Kit. The TCR was taken from a woman aged 45-65 years in good health and CMV-seropositive. What was sequenced was PBMCs. Recombination joined TRBV7-2 with TRBJ1-1, and possibly TRBD1, on 5 matching bases. The CDR3 reads as follows: CASSLGGGTEAFF. The base sequence is TGTGCCAGCAGCTTAGGGGGGGGCACTGAAGCTTTCTTT. Beyond the CDR3, the reference TRBV7-2 and TRBJ1-1 genes provide the residues; the full variable domain reads: GAGVSQSPSNKVTEKGKDVELRCDPISGHTALYWYRQSLGQGLEFLIYFQGNSAPDKSGLPSDRFSAERTGGSVSTLTIQRTQQEDSAVYLCASSLGGGTEAFFGQGTRLTVV.